The 19 T cell receptor beta chains listed next were all sequenced from one sample in a study of cytomegalovirus exposure and HLA in healthy donors. 13 Jbeta primers and 60 Vbeta primers were used for the PCR. Some clones are missing from TCRdb's copy, which holds only in-frame ones; the method was immunoSEQ multiplex PCR. This sample yields about 120,000 clones, of which roughly 80% are seen a single time; 2% to 2.5% belongs to the top ten. Sequencing was done on a sample of PBMCs. The receptors come from a man aged 25 to 40 in good health and CMV-seronegative.

A single count supports this clone. The J gene is TRBJ2-1, the V gene TRBV28, with 7 bases fitting TRBD2. The CDR3 runs 16 residues. Germline CDR1 and CDR2: MDHEN and SYDVKM. V lost 5 bases, J lost 7 bases, and 14 bases stayed unmatched. CDR3 protein: CASSPGGWGEGNEQFF. In DNA form, the CDR3 reads TGTGCCAGCAGTCCGGGAGGCTGGGGGGAGGGTAATGAGCAGTTCTTC.

The gene calls are TRBV15 and TRBJ1-6; the D gene is possibly TRBD1 (5 bases). From germline, CDR1 is LNHNV and CDR2 YYDKDF (reference sequence). V lost 3 bases and J lost 9, with 18 bases in between. There are 16 residues in the CDR3. The CDR3: CATSRSPPQGGSPLHF. The CDR3 bases are TGTGCCACCAGCAGGTCCCCCCCGCAGGGAGGTTCACCCCTCCACTTT. Full variable domain (remainder filled in from reference TRBV15 and TRBJ1-6): DAMVIQNPRYQVTQFGKPVTLSCSQTLNHNVMYWYQQKSSQAPKLLFHYYDKDFNNEADTPDNFQSRRPNTSFCFLDIRSPGLGDTAMYLCATSRSPPQGGSPLHFGNGTRLTVT.

This clone was observed a handful of times. This sample also contains other DNA sequences that code for the same CDR3. The rearrangement uses TRBV5-1 and TRBJ2-3; D might be TRBD2 (5 bases). The germline CDR1 and CDR2 sequences are SGHRS and YFSETQ. The CDR3 runs 14 residues. V was pared by 0 bases and J by 0 bases, with 5 bases between. The CDR3, as DNA: TGCGCCAGCAGCTTGGAGCGGAGCACAGATACGCAGTATTTT. This sequence encodes CASSLERSTDTQYF.

The gene calls are TRBV30 and TRBJ2-7, with D possibly TRBD2 on 6 matching bases. Trimming pared 1 base from V and 3 bases from J, leaving 10 bases between. The CDR3 sequence is 13 residues long. The germline V gene encodes CDR1 GTSNPN and CDR2 SVGIG (reference sequence). The CDR3 protein is CAWSEGLNYEQYF. DNA of the CDR3: TGTGCCTGGAGTGAGGGACTGAACTACGAGCAGTACTTC.

This sequence joins TRBV7-6 and TRBJ2-2; 7 nucleotides agree with TRBD1. The CDR3 totals 15 residues. V dropped 5 bases and J dropped 3; count of bases not matched to a gene: 6. Germline V lookup: CDR1 SGHVS, CDR2 FNYEAQ. CDR3 bases: TGTGCCAGCAGCCAGGGACAGTCCTACACCGGGGAGCTGTTTTTT. It encodes CASSQGQSYTGELFF. Based on the CDR3 plus reference TRBV7-6 and TRBJ2-2, the full variable domain is GAGVSQSPRYKVTKRGQDVALRCDPISGHVSLYWYRQALGQGPEFLTYFNYEAQQDKSGLPNDRFSAERPEGSISTLTIQRTEQRDSAMYRCASSQGQSYTGELFFGEGSRLTVL.

The chain employs TRBV6-5 and TRBJ2-5; D call uncertain. The germline V and J ends were trimmed by 4 bases and 5 bases, with 17 bases remaining between them. The CDR3 runs to 15 residues. The germline CDR1 and CDR2 sequences are MNHEY and SVGAGI. The CDR3 region is CASSLGGLRRETQYF. In DNA, the CDR3 is TGTGCCAGCAGTTTAGGCGGCCTCCGAAGGGAGACCCAGTACTTC.

The chain carries TRBV5-6 and TRBJ1-1; D is perhaps TRBD1 (6 bases). Looked up from germline, CDR1 is SGHDT and CDR2 is YYEEEE. V was clipped by 3 bases and J by 4 bases, with 16 bases between them. The CDR3 sequence is 15 residues long. CDR3 loop: CASSSPRQAGTEAFF. CDR3 DNA sequence: TGTGCCAGCAGCTCCCCTAGACAGGCGGGCACTGAAGCTTTCTTT.

The J gene is TRBJ2-5, the V gene TRBV7-9, with 9 bases lining up with TRBD1. V was clipped by 3 bases and J by 4 bases; unmatched bases: 6. Germline V gene sequence: CDR1 SEHNR, CDR2 FQNEAQ (reference sequence). CDR3 length equals 15 residues. CDR3 in DNA: TGTGCCAGCAGCTTGAGACAGGGGGGAAGAGAGACCCAGTACTTC. This translates into CASSLRQGGRETQYF.

The genes are TRBV7-2 and TRBJ2-3; 13 nucleotides line up with TRBD2. In germline, CDR1 is SGHTA, CDR2 FQGNSA. The CDR3 spans 18 residues. J lost 0 bases, V lost 3 bases, and 6 bases had no gene match. CDR3 bases: TGTGCCAGCAGCTTTACTAGCGGGGGGGCACGGAGCACAGATACGCAGTATTTT. This translates into CASSFTSGGARSTDTQYF.

The chain joins TRBV2 to TRBJ1-5; a weak D match, TRBD1 (5 bases). CDR1 is SNHLY, CDR2 FYNNEI, per germline. This CDR3 is built from 15 residues. Trimming pared 6 bases from V and 2 bases from J, leaving 14 bases between. The CDR3 nucleotides read TGTGCCAGCAGCGCCCGGGGAGGGGGCAATCAGCCCCAGCATTTT. This codes for CASSARGGGNQPQHF. Full variable domain (remainder filled in from reference TRBV2 and TRBJ1-5): EPEVTQTPSHQVTQMGQEVILRCVPISNHLYFYWYRQILGQKVEFLVSFYNNEISEKSEIFDDQFSVERPDGSNFTLKIRSTKLEDSAMYFCASSARGGGNQPQHFGDGTRLSIL.

The chain employs TRBV5-6 and TRBJ2-5; D is uncertain. Trimming pared 1 base from V and 3 bases from J, leaving 4 bases between. This CDR3 is built from 12 residues. CDR1 is SGHDT, CDR2 YYEEEE, per germline. The CDR3 bases are TGTGCCAGCAGCTTGCTAAAAGAGACCCAGTACTTC. It encodes CASSLLKETQYF.

This sequence joins TRBV9 and TRBJ2-3; D might be TRBD2 (7 bases). The CDR3 is 17 amino acids. V lost 0 bases and J lost 1, with 15 bases in between. The germline V gene encodes CDR1 SGDLS and CDR2 YYNGEE. The CDR3 DNA follows: TGTGCCAGCAGCGTAGGGGGGGCGGCGGGGGGCACAGATACGCAGTATTTT. This gives the protein CASSVGGAAGGTDTQYF. Together with reference TRBV9 and TRBJ2-3, the CDR3 gives the full variable domain: DSGVTQTPKHLITATGQRVTLRCSPRSGDLSVYWYQQSLDQGLQFLIQYYNGEERAKGNILERFSAQQFPDLHSELNLSSLELGDSALYFCASSVGGAAGGTDTQYFGPGTRLTVL.

The chain combines TRBV7-9 with TRBJ2-5; TRBD1 is a possible D gene (6 bases). Germline V lookup: CDR1 SEHNR, CDR2 FQNEAQ (reference sequence). Trimming cost V 5 bases and J 5 bases, with 9 bases left between them. The CDR3 runs to 12 residues. CDR3 DNA: TGTGCCAGCAGCGACAGGTGGGAGACCCAGTACTTC. Residues: CASSDRWETQYF.

The rearrangement links TRBV7-6 to TRBJ2-5, with TRBD1 as a possible D gene (6 bases). Trimming stripped 5 bases from V and 5 bases from J, with 12 bases between. This CDR3 region has 13 residues. Germline values: CDR1 SGHVS, CDR2 FNYEAQ. Here the CDR3 DNA reads TGTGCCAGCAGCCCCAGGGGTTTGGAGACCCAGTACTTC. It translates to CASSPRGLETQYF.

J is TRBJ2-3 and V is TRBV10-3; a possible D gene is TRBD1 (5 bases). V lost 3 bases and J lost 6, with 16 bases in between. Germline CDR1 and CDR2: ENHRY and SYGVKD. The CDR3 totals 15 residues. The CDR3 is CAISEKGFNGDTQYF. CDR3 sequence (DNA): TGTGCCATCAGTGAAAAGGGGTTCAACGGGGATACGCAGTATTTT.

This clone was counted once. The chain carries TRBV5-1 and TRBJ2-5; 9 bases align to TRBD1. Trimming took 4 bases from V and 4 from J; bases not matched to a gene: 14. The CDR3 spans 17 residues. Germline V gene lookup returns CDR1 SGHRS and CDR2 YFSETQ. The CDR3 protein is CASSPSGGTGRGETQYF. The CDR3 DNA follows: TGCGCCAGCAGCCCCTCCGGGGGGACAGGGCGAGGAGAGACCCAGTACTTC.

The chain combines TRBV5-5 with TRBJ1-5, with D possibly being TRBD1 (6 bases). Germline V CDR1 and CDR2: SGHKS, YYEKEE (reference sequence). V lost 4 bases to trimming and J lost 0 bases, with 11 bases between them. This CDR3 is built from 15 residues. This CDR3 reads CASSTGQYSNQPQHF. CDR3 sequence (DNA): TGTGCCAGCAGCACCGGACAGTATAGCAATCAGCCCCAGCATTTT.

The chain carries TRBV10-1 and TRBJ2-1; D is perhaps TRBD1 (6 bases). CDR1 WNHNN and CDR2 SYGVQD come from the germline V gene (reference sequence). V gave up 9 bases and J gave up 8 bases, with 14 bases separating them. The CDR3 contains 12 residues. CDR3 bases: TGCGCCAGGATCGACAGGTTGTATGAGCAGTTCTTC. Translation gives CARIDRLYEQFF.

This chain connects TRBV5-5 to TRBJ1-1; D is uncertain. Germline lookup yields CDR1 SGHKS and CDR2 YYEKEE (reference sequence). CDR3 length: 16 residues. V was shortened by 2 bases and J by 5 bases, with 19 bases between the two germline ends. CDR3 sequence (DNA): TGTGCCAGCAGCTTTGGAGGTCGGGTAGGAAGGACTGAAGCTTTCTTT. This encodes CASSFGGRVGRTEAFF.